The TCR beta chain described here comes from a study of blood T cell repertoires in COVID-19. Study at large: Sites in the United States, Italy and Spain provided acute and convalescent COVID-19 samples. In each case, the material was cDNA or gDNA derived from T cells, B-cell-depleted T cells, or PBMCs.

Original processing methods: Reference gene primer amplification gave nucleated cell count estimates. Data came from immunoSEQ multiplex PCR; TCRdb stores just in-frame clones and leaves some out. V and J calls and clone size are as listed in that table; D and trimming were resolved from the DNA. The data show roughly 300,000 clones, with over 75% seen just once and roughly 9.1% held by the top ten. CDR1 is SNHLY, CDR2 FYNNEI, per germline. With V trimmed by 3 bases and J by 5 bases, 3 bases remained unmatched. This CDR3 contains 15 residues. The sequenced material came from peripheral blood. This sequence was found in a man aged 18 to 29 with active or convalescent COVID-19. The rearrangement uses TRBV2 and TRBJ1-5; TRBD1 agrees at 11 bases. The DNA of the CDR3 is TGTGCCAGCAGTGAGGGGGACAGGGGGGATCAGCCCCAGCATTTT. This translates into CASSEGDRGDQPQHF.